Listed below are T cell receptor beta chains from one sample, sequenced in a study of somatic mutations in cytotoxic T cells in rheumatoid arthritis. The protocol was immunoSEQ multiplex PCR, while the TCRdb copy is restricted to in-frame clones and leaves out a portion. The data contain approximately 20,000 clones, 85% of them singletons. What was sequenced was CD8+ T cells sorted from blood. All receptors derive from a woman aged 40 to 50 with rheumatoid arthritis. The CDR3 runs from the conserved cysteine through the conserved F or W. A D gene is named only where the DNA matches it firmly. A row's size may be missing; if present it is once, few, many or a size class.

TRBJ2-7 | . | . | TRBV5-4 | TGTGCCAGCAGCTTCGGGATAACCTACGAGCAGTACTTC | CASSFGITYEQYF
TRBJ2-7 | . | . | TRBV7-6 | TGTGCCAGCAGCCCGGTCTTATACTACGAGCAGTACTTC | CASSPVLYYEQYF
TRBJ1-1 | . | few | TRBV20-1 | TGCAGTGCCCGGGAGGGCCTGGAAGCTTTCTTT | CSAREGLEAFF
TRBJ1-4 | . | . | TRBV6-5 | TGTGCCAGCAGTTATGACCGACGCGAGGGTGAAAAACTGTTTTTT | CASSYDRREGEKLFF
TRBJ2-5 | TRBD2 | . | TRBV4-1 | TGCGCCAGCAGCCCGACTAGCGGGAGTATCCCCGAGACCCAGTACTTC | CASSPTSGSIPETQYF
TRBJ2-1 | . | . | TRBV21-1 | TGTGCCAGCAGCAAATCACTAGCGGGGGGGAATGAGCAGTTCTTC | CASSKSLAGGNEQFF
TRBJ1-1 | TRBD1 | . | TRBV19 | TGTGCCACCCGGACAGGGAACACTGAAGCTTTCTTT | CATRTGNTEAFF
TRBJ2-5 | . | few | TRBV21-1 | TGTGCCAGCGGAGGGACTAGCGGGAGGATACCTCAAGAGACCCAGTACTTC | CASGGTSGRIPQETQYF
TRBJ1-2 | TRBD1 | . | TRBV2 | TGTGCCAGCACCCTGACAGGGGGGGCCTATGGCTACACCTTC | CASTLTGGAYGYTF
TRBJ1-1 | TRBD1 | few | TRBV4-1 | TGCGCCAGCAGCCGACAGGGGGCAGCTTTCTTT | CASSRQGAAFF
TRBJ2-1 | . | . | TRBV10-3 | TGTGCCAGTTCTGACACATATTACAATGAGCAGTTCTTC | CASSDTYYNEQFF
TRBJ2-1 | TRBD2 | . | TRBV2 | TGTGCCAGGGGACTAGCGGGGGGGCCTCAGTACAATGAGCAGTTCTTC | CARGLAGGPQYNEQFF
TRBJ2-1 | TRBD2 | . | TRBV27 | TGTGCCAGCAGTTTCACAGGCGGGAGGGCCTGGGATGAGCAGTTCTTC | CASSFTGGRAWDEQFF
TRBJ1-5 | . | . | TRBV19 | TGTGCCAGTAGTATCGTGCCGCCGGAAGCCCTGGAGTATAGCAATCAGCCCCAGCATTTT | CASSIVPPEALEYSNQPQHF
TRBJ2-3 | TRBD2 | . | TRBV11-2 | TGTGCCAGCAGCTTACTAGCGGGAGGCACAGATACGCAGTATTTT | CASSLLAGGTDTQYF
TRBJ2-7 | TRBD2 | . | TRBV19 | TGTGCCACAGCCCTATCGGGGGAGGGAGGTTCCTACGAGCAGTACTTC | CATALSGEGGSYEQYF
TRBJ2-2 | . | . | TRBV5-4 | TGTGCCAGCAGCCCGAATACAGGGTTCGGGGAGCTGTTTTTT | CASSPNTGFGELFF
TRBJ2-7 | . | . | TRBV5-6 | TGTGCCAGCAGCTACACCAGGGGAGATTACGAGCAGTACTTC | CASSYTRGDYEQYF